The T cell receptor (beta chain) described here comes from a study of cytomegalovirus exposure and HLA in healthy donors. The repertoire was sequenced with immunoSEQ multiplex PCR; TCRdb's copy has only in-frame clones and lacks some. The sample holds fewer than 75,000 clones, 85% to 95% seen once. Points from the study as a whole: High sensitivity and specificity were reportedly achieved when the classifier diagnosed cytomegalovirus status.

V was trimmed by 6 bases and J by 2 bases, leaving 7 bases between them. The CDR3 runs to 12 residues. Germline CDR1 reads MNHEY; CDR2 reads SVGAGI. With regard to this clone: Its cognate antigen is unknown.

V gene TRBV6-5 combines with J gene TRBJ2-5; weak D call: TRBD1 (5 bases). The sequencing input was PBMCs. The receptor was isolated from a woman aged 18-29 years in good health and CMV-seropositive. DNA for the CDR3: TGTGCCAGCAGCCGACAGCAAGAGACCCAGTACTTC. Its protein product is CASSRQQETQYF.